This T cell receptor (beta chain) was obtained from a study of blood T cells in healthy people across ages (dated by TCRdb to about 2015). With regard to the full study: In model experiments, template switching captured roughly one uniquely barcoded TCR beta cDNA molecule for every two T cells. To track age-related changes in TCR beta repertoire diversity, the study relied on deep sequencing normalized with unique cDNA molecular identifiers. Four age groups were formed from the donors: young (average about 16 years), middle-aged (roughly 38), aged (approximately 60) and long-lived (less than 85). To avoid experimental bias, donors of different ages were randomly spread across the sequencing lanes. For two donors (one aged 18 to 30 and one aged 80 or older), the study analyzed two additional independent replicas of 1 million unique cDNA reads from the same blood draw. Overall study outcomes, separate from this receptor: Bulk unsorted PBMC profiling prevented conclusive comparison of naive and antigen-experienced compartments. The percentage of naive T cells measured by flow cytometry correlated strongly with observed TCR beta diversity. Because the CMV infection status of the donors was unknown, age-related changes in expanded clonotypes may potentially have been confounded. The long-lived group showed more naive CD4+ T cells, fewer expanded clones and increased TCR diversity than the aged group, suggesting age selection. Total diversity estimates from one million sequenced T cells were considered lower bounds and underestimates. As age increased, observed TCR beta diversity per million T cells dropped in a roughly linear way, and a significant reduction was already evident by age about 40.

Of note for this clonotype: Its antigen is currently not known. At one boundary the junction diverges from the germline segment, which might be a read error.

Reading from cysteine to phenylalanine, the CDR3 counts 18 amino acids. Solely the CDR3 DNA is kept, with 54 bases framed from the first base. CDR1 and CDR2, per the germline V gene (reference sequence), are MNHEY and SMNVEV. The roughly 38 donors, aged about 6 to 100 years, were systemically healthy Caucasian individuals from Russia. Ten milliliters of peripheral blood were drawn from each donor into EDTA-treated Vacutainer tubes. Ficoll-Paque density-gradient centrifugation was used to isolate PBMCs, with at least 7 million obtained per sample. Trizol reagent was used to extract total RNA from the PBMCs, yielding at least 5 micrograms per sample. For every donor, an aliquot of PBMCs went through flow cytometry to measure the percentages of naive CD45RAhigh/CD27high T cells. Library preparation was by 5' RACE. The run used an Illumina HiSeq 2500. A second roughly 6 to 12 cycle PCR used a sample-barcoded 5' primer and a J-beta primer mix. A unique molecular identifier was introduced onto each TCR beta cDNA molecule by a template-switch 5' adaptor carrying 12 random nucleotides. Each sample yielded at least 2.5 million CDR3-containing paired-end reads. All of the RNA was converted into first-strand cDNA using the Mint cDNA synthesis kit, with a TRBC-specific oligonucleotide serving as the primer. Following uracil-DNA glycosylase treatment, all cDNA underwent a first 18-cycle PCR with the universal primers M1SS and BC2_uni_R. In the paper's pipeline: Normalization of each sample was performed by random selection of 1 million high-quality reads, each carrying a distinct molecular identifier. Instead of being binned into consensus sequences, reads with shared molecular identifiers were discarded. MiTCR, run with a Q25 quality threshold and the strictest error-elimination algorithm, handled CDR3 identification, clonotype clustering and error correction. A nonparametric unseen species model with Euler transformation was used to estimate lower-bound total TCR beta diversity. The public reads were quality trimmed at Q25 with fastp and then assembled into clones with MiXCR by TCRdb, keeping productive beta chains. Here each entry gathers all rows of one CDR3 protein and keeps the most common genes and DNA. The V and J calls and clone size come from TCRdb's table, not from the authors' own analysis. A total of 800,000 to 1,000,000 distinct CDR3 sequences appear in this sample, approximately 49% of them only once. The ten largest clones take up over 10% of the sample.

The TCR sequence derives from a man aged 30 to 39 in good health. Sequenced input: blood. In this chain, TRBV27 is recombined with TRBJ1-2; TRBD1 is a weak D gene call, 6 bases matching. CDR3 loop: CASSLSVGGQGHNYGYTF. DNA sequence: TGTGCCAGCAGTTTATCCGTCGGGGGGCAAGGCCACAACTATGGTTACACCTTC.